Listed here are 2 T cell receptor beta chains from one sample, sequenced in a study of T-cell memory formation after mild COVID-19. MiXCR, applied by TCRdb to the 5' RACE reads, yields one record per CDR3 protein. Of hundreds of thousands of distinct CDR3 sequences in the sample, 15% are singletons; the top ten hold around 20%. Sequencing was done on a sample of PBMCs or a T cell subset sorted from them (not recorded which). The receptors stem from a man between 18 and 29 years old who had mild COVID-19 (a few samples of this study predate the infection). Cell type and time point are not known.

This clonotype was found a few times. V and J are TRBV5-1 and TRBJ2-2, with D tentatively TRBD1 (5 bases). V was shortened by 0 bases and J by 0 bases, with 9 bases between the two germline ends. The germline V gene encodes CDR1 SGHRS and CDR2 YFSETQ. CDR3 length: 16 amino acids. CDR3 bases: TGCGCCAGCAGCTTGGTGGAAGGGGCGAACACCGGGGAGCTGTTTTTT. It translates to CASSLVEGANTGELFF.

This clonotype was counted between two and nine times. V gene TRBV12-3 or TRBV12-4 combines with J gene TRBJ2-3; the D is unclear. The CDR3 loop spans 13 amino acids. V was trimmed by 8 bases and J by 3 bases, leaving 12 bases between them. CDR3 DNA sequence: TGTGCCAGCGCTCGGGTTGAGACAGATACGCAGTATTTT. Encoded protein: CASARVETDTQYF.